The 26 T cell receptor beta chains below come from one sample, sequenced in a study of blood T cell repertoires in COVID-19. This table comes from immunoSEQ multiplex PCR, and its TCRdb copy is limited to in-frame clones, with some not included. The sample gives about 110,000 clones, 60% to 85% of which show up once; about 2% is in the top ten. Sequencing input: peripheral blood. Every receptor here comes from a woman in her forties with acute or convalescent COVID-19.

The chain couples TRBV7-9 to TRBJ2-4, with 11 bases lining up with TRBD2. In germline, CDR1 is SEHNR, CDR2 FQNEAQ (reference sequence). With V trimmed by 4 bases and J by 0 bases, 11 bases remained unmatched. CDR3 length: 19 amino acids. CDR3 sequence (DNA): TGTGCCAGCAGCTCGAGCGGGACTAGCGGTTCTCTAGCCAAAAACATTCAGTACTTC. This translates into CASSSSGTSGSLAKNIQYF. Complete variable domain (other parts from reference TRBV7-9 and TRBJ2-4): DTGVSQNPRHKITKRGQNVTFRCDPISEHNRLYWYRQTLGQGPEFLTYFQNEAQLEKSRLLSDRFSAERPKGSFSTLEIQRTEQGDSAMYLCASSSSGTSGSLAKNIQYFGAGTRLSVL.

J is TRBJ1-4 and V is TRBV6-1; 7 bases align to TRBD1. CDR3 size: 14 residues. Germline CDR1 is MNHNS and CDR2 is SASEGT. V shed 1 base and J 14 bases; nucleotides not matched to a gene: 10. CDR3 coding DNA: TGTGCCAGCAGTGAAGTGGGACGGGGGGGACAGCTGTTTTTT. Encoded protein: CASSEVGRGGQLFF.

This chain connects TRBV15 to TRBJ1-1, with D tentatively TRBD1 (5 bases). The CDR3 has 15 residues. Germline-derived CDR1 and CDR2 are LNHNV and YYDKDF (reference sequence). The V end was cut by 1 base, the J end by 1 base, with 10 bases between. CDR3 nucleotide sequence: TGTGCCACCAGCAGAGTTGCCAGGGCGAACACTGAAGCTTTCTTT. It is translated as CATSRVARANTEAFF. Filled out from reference TRBV15 and TRBJ1-1, the complete variable domain reads DAMVIQNPRYQVTQFGKPVTLSCSQTLNHNVMYWYQQKSSQAPKLLFHYYDKDFNNEADTPDNFQSRRPNTSFCFLDIRSPGLGDTAMYLCATSRVARANTEAFFGQGTRLTVV.

The gene calls are TRBV6-5 and TRBJ1-1; no firm D call. The CDR3 contains 14 residues. Germline CDR1 is MNHEY and CDR2 is SVGAGI. Trimming pared 6 bases from V and 4 bases from J, leaving 15 bases between. The CDR3 DNA follows: TGTGCCAGCAGACAGCTTGTAGGCGCCACTGAAGCTTTCTTT. Translating it yields CASRQLVGATEAFF.

The chain is built from TRBV7-2 and TRBJ2-5; 7 bases are a match to TRBD2. The CDR3 runs 14 residues. CDR1 SGHTA and CDR2 FQGNSA come from the germline V gene. Trimming took 2 bases from V and 4 from J; bases not matched to a gene: 4. The CDR3: CASSLSGAVETQYF. CDR3 nucleotides: TGTGCCAGCAGCTTAAGCGGGGCCGTAGAGACCCAGTACTTC.

This chain uses TRBV7-9 with TRBJ2-5, with TRBD1 as a possible D gene (7 bases). Trimming shortened V by 4 bases and J by 5 bases, and 17 bases separated the two germline ends. The CDR3 spans 15 residues. In germline, CDR1 is SEHNR, CDR2 FQNEAQ (reference sequence). The CDR3 protein is CASSSDFPGGETQYF. CDR3 DNA sequence: TGTGCCAGCAGCTCGGACTTCCCAGGGGGGGAGACCCAGTACTTC. The variable domain in full, with the rest retrieved from reference TRBV7-9 and TRBJ2-5, is DTGVSQNPRHKITKRGQNVTFRCDPISEHNRLYWYRQTLGQGPEFLTYFQNEAQLEKSRLLSDRFSAERPKGSFSTLEIQRTEQGDSAMYLCASSSDFPGGETQYFGPGTRLLVL.

This clone has only a few counts. The chain employs TRBV5-1 and TRBJ2-3; 9 positions match TRBD2. J was trimmed by 0 bases and V by 7 bases; bases with no gene match: 6. The CDR3 sequence is 15 residues long. Germline loops: CDR1 SGHRS, CDR2 YFSETQ. CDR3 in DNA: TGCGCCAGCGACCCCGCGGGGGGGAGCACAGATACGCAGTATTTT. As protein: CASDPAGGSTDTQYF.

This chain uses TRBV19 with TRBJ2-2, with D possibly being TRBD1 (7 bases). With 3 bases removed from V and 6 bases from J, the gap between germline ends came to 11 bases. Germline V lookup: CDR1 LNHDA, CDR2 SQIVND (reference sequence). This CDR3 is built from 14 residues. This CDR3 is CASSMEGAAGELFF. CDR3 DNA: TGTGCCAGTAGTATGGAGGGGGCAGCCGGGGAGCTGTTTTTT.

The CDR3, as DNA: TGTGCCAGCAGCTTGGGTGGGCTGATGGCACCCCTCCACTTT. Its protein product is CASSLGGLMAPLHF. The gene calls are TRBV7-9 and TRBJ1-6; D unclear. Deletions cut 3 bases from V and 11 bases from J, with 14 bases between. The CDR3 contains 14 residues. From germline, CDR1 is SEHNR and CDR2 FQNEAQ (reference sequence). The full variable domain, in which reference TRBV7-9 and TRBJ1-6 provide the parts outside the CDR3, is DTGVSQNPRHKITKRGQNVTFRCDPISEHNRLYWYRQTLGQGPEFLTYFQNEAQLEKSRLLSDRFSAERPKGSFSTLEIQRTEQGDSAMYLCASSLGGLMAPLHFGNGTRLTVT.

The rearrangement links TRBV4-1 to TRBJ1-2, with 7 nucleotides matching TRBD1. Germline CDR1 reads MGHRA; CDR2 reads YSYEKL. The junction had 10 bases not matched to a gene; V was cut back by 4 bases and J by 2 bases. The CDR3 is 16 residues long. CDR3: CASSRETGSENYGYTF. CDR3 DNA sequence: TGCGCCAGCAGCCGAGAGACAGGGTCCGAGAACTATGGCTACACCTTC.

The chain couples TRBV15 to TRBJ2-1; D remains ambiguous. The CDR3 totals 15 residues. Trimming took off 0 bases at V and 8 bases at J, with 14 bases between the two ends. Per the germline V gene, CDR1 is LNHNV and CDR2 is YYDKDF (reference sequence). In DNA form, the CDR3 reads TGTGCCACCAGCAGAGAAGTTCTGAGAGCCGATGAGCAGTTCTTC. It encodes CATSREVLRADEQFF.

This clone has only one observation. Its ends do not fully match the called genes, so a read error is possible. This chain links TRBV4-1 with TRBJ2-3; 8 positions match TRBD2. This CDR3 comprises 14 residues. Per the germline V gene, CDR1 is MGHRA and CDR2 is YSYEKL. CDR3 in amino acids: CASSQDMTGTSFHF. CDR3 sequence (DNA): TGCGCCAGCAGCCAAGACATGACCGGGACTAGTTTCCATTTT.

Notes on this clone: Compared with germline, one end of the junction differs, possibly owing to a read error. V usage is TRBV12-3 or TRBV12-4 and J usage is TRBJ2-7; the match to TRBD1 covers 7 bases. The CDR3 is made up of 11 amino acids. This CDR3 is CASSFGQGVLF. The CDR3 bases are TGTGCCAGCAGTTTTGGGCAGGGGGTATTGTTC.

Here the CDR3 reads CASSQGIGGDTQYF. The DNA for the CDR3 is TGCGCCAGCAGCCAAGGGATAGGAGGAGATACGCAGTATTTT. V usage is TRBV4-3 and J usage is TRBJ2-3, with D possibly TRBD2 on 5 matching bases. The V end lost 1 base, the J end lost 5 bases, and 10 bases lay between the germline ends. Per the germline V gene, CDR1 is LGHNA and CDR2 is YSLEER. This CDR3 has 14 residues.

CDR3 loop: CASKDRGLLDTQYF. DNA of the CDR3: TGTGCCAGCAAGGACAGGGGGCTTTTAGATACGCAGTATTTT. The gene calls are TRBV6-5 and TRBJ2-3, with 11 positions matching TRBD1. Trimming took 7 bases from V and 5 from J; bases not matched to a gene: 5. Per germline, CDR1 MNHEY and CDR2 SVGAGI. CDR3 length: 14 amino acids.

This clone was picked up a small number of times. The rearrangement links TRBV10-3 to TRBJ1-5, with D possibly matching TRBD1 (6 bases). The V gene lost 2 bases and the J gene lost 7 bases, with 12 bases spanning the gap. CDR1 and CDR2 from the germline V gene are ENHRY and SYGVKD. The CDR3 length is 14 residues. CDR3 amino acids: CAISEMTGGQPQHF. The CDR3 DNA reads as TGTGCCATCAGTGAGATGACAGGAGGACAGCCCCAGCATTTT.

V usage is TRBV3-1 (or the pseudogene TRBV3-2) and J usage is TRBJ1-2; D gene unclear. The CDR3 length is 13 residues. The V gene lost 2 bases and the J gene lost 6 bases, with 10 bases spanning the gap. Per germline, CDR1 LGHDT and CDR2 YNNKEL (reference sequence). CDR3 protein: CASSQQESDGYTF. The CDR3 coding sequence is TGTGCCAGCAGCCAACAGGAATCTGATGGCTACACCTTC.

This chain connects TRBV9 to TRBJ1-3; D may be TRBD1 (5 bases). The CDR3 is 15 residues long. Germline values: CDR1 SGDLS, CDR2 YYNGEE. Trimming removed 0 bases at V and 8 bases at J, with 15 bases between. This chain's CDR3 is CASSVGGLARDTIYF. The DNA of the CDR3 is TGTGCCAGCAGCGTAGGGGGCCTGGCTCGGGACACCATATATTTT. The whole variable domain, filled in from reference TRBV9 and TRBJ1-3, reads DSGVTQTPKHLITATGQRVTLRCSPRSGDLSVYWYQQSLDQGLQFLIQYYNGEERAKGNILERFSAQQFPDLHSELNLSSLELGDSALYFCASSVGGLARDTIYFGEGSWLTVV.

The chain uses TRBV5-6 and TRBJ1-6, with 7 nucleotides matching TRBD1. Germline CDR1 SGHDT, CDR2 YYEEEE. The CDR3 consists of 13 residues. Unmatched junction bases numbered 3, after V lost 3 bases and J lost 9 bases. CDR3 sequence reads: CASSSGGSSPLHF. The DNA of the CDR3 is TGTGCCAGCAGCTCAGGGGGGAGTTCACCCCTCCACTTT.

The chain links TRBV30 to TRBJ2-2; a weak D match, TRBD1 (5 bases). The V end lost 1 base, the J end lost 9 bases, and 12 bases lay between the germline ends. This CDR3 spans 13 amino acids. From germline, CDR1 is GTSNPN and CDR2 SVGIG (reference sequence). CDR3 protein: CAWSGKGPWELFF. In DNA form, the CDR3 reads TGTGCCTGGAGTGGGAAGGGGCCGTGGGAGCTGTTTTTT.

The chain couples TRBV2 to TRBJ2-1; a weak D match, TRBD1 (6 bases). The CDR3 is 11 amino acids. Germline CDR1 SNHLY, CDR2 FYNNEI. Trimming cost V 3 bases and J 10 bases, with 7 bases left between them. The CDR3 bases are TGTGCCAGCAGTGAGGGGGCAGAGCAGTTCTTC. It encodes CASSEGAEQFF.

The V call is TRBV5-4, the J call TRBJ2-3; 12 bases fit TRBD1. Germline CDR1 is SGHNT and CDR2 is YYREEE (reference sequence). The J segment lost 6 bases and the V segment lost 1 base, leaving 3 bases of the junction unmatched. This CDR3 has 15 residues. CDR3 coding DNA: TGTGCCAGCAGCTTGCCGGGACAGGGGGCGGATACGCAGTATTTT. It encodes CASSLPGQGADTQYF.

This clone turned up a few times. The V gene is TRBV4-3, the J gene TRBJ1-3, with no clear D. From germline, CDR1 is LGHNA and CDR2 YSLEER. This CDR3 is 14 amino acids long. The V end lost 1 base, the J end lost 4 bases, and 8 bases lay between the germline ends. CDR3 bases: TGCGCCAGCAGCCAAGTTGGCGGCGGAAACACCATATATTTT. This translates into CASSQVGGGNTIYF.

This clone appeared a few times. V and J are TRBV24-1 and TRBJ2-1; 10 positions agree with TRBD2. The CDR3 runs to 16 residues. CDR1 and CDR2 from the germline V gene are KGHDR and SFDVKD. Losses at the gene ends were 4 bases for V and 6 bases for J; bases not matched to a gene: 8. Here the CDR3 reads CATSETKRGGRNEQFF. As DNA, the CDR3 is TGTGCCACCAGTGAGACTAAGCGGGGGGGACGCAATGAGCAGTTCTTC.

This chain uses TRBV2 with TRBJ2-1; TRBD1 is a possible D gene (6 bases). Germline CDR1 and CDR2: SNHLY and FYNNEI. Between the trimmed V and J ends, which lost 0 bases and 3 bases, there was a span of 12 bases. This CDR3 is built from 16 residues. The CDR3 sequence is CASSEAGAGNYNEQFF. CDR3 DNA sequence: TGTGCCAGCAGTGAAGCGGGGGCAGGGAACTACAATGAGCAGTTCTTC.

The chain combines TRBV5-1 with TRBJ1-1; D is possibly TRBD1 (6 bases). With 4 bases removed from V and 2 bases from J, the gap between germline ends came to 12 bases. Per the germline V gene, CDR1 is SGHRS and CDR2 is YFSETQ. The CDR3 is 14 amino acids. Written as DNA, the CDR3 is TGCGCCAGCAGCACATCAGGGGCAAACACTGAAGCTTTCTTT. It codes for CASSTSGANTEAFF. The complete variable domain, with remaining parts taken from reference TRBV5-1 and TRBJ1-1, reads KAGVTQTPRYLIKTRGQQVTLSCSPISGHRSVSWYQQTPGQGLQFLFEYFSETQRNKGNFPGRFSGRQFSNSRSEMNVSTLELGDSALYLCASSTSGANTEAFFGQGTRLTVV.